The 24 T cell receptor beta chains in this list originate from one sample, sequenced in a study of blood T cell repertoires in COVID-19. Profiled with immunoSEQ multiplex PCR; TCRdb holds only in-frame clones, not every one. The repertoire holds 140,000 to 150,000 clones, with 80% as singletons. Sequenced: peripheral blood. Source of these receptors: a woman in her forties or fifties with acute or convalescent COVID-19.

The chain is built from TRBV15 and TRBJ2-4, with D possibly being TRBD1 (6 bases). Trimming removed 6 bases from V and 1 base from J, with 19 bases in between. CDR3 length: 17 amino acids. The germline V gene has CDR1 LNHNV and CDR2 YYDKDF (reference sequence). The CDR3: CATSKGDGYEAKNIQYF. CDR3 coding DNA: TGTGCCACCAGTAAGGGGGATGGGTATGAGGCCAAAAACATTCAGTACTTC.

The V and J genes are TRBV19 and TRBJ1-2; 7 bases align to TRBD1. CDR1 and CDR2 from the germline V gene are LNHDA and SQIVND (reference sequence). This CDR3 is built from 13 residues. V gave up 5 bases and J gave up 5 bases; unmatched junction bases: 5. The CDR3 nucleotides are TGTGCCAGTAGTCTACAGGGGAGGTATGGCTACACCTTC. Encoded protein: CASSLQGRYGYTF.

The gene calls are TRBV7-6 and TRBJ2-1; 8 nucleotides match TRBD1. V shed 2 bases, J shed 9 bases, and the junction held 12 bases outside the gene matches. Germline values: CDR1 SGHVS, CDR2 FNYEAQ. CDR3 length: 16 amino acids. CDR3 residues: CASSLSMDRVVGEQFF. The CDR3 DNA follows: TGTGCCAGCAGCTTATCTATGGACAGGGTAGTTGGTGAGCAGTTCTTC.

The gene calls are TRBV18 and TRBJ1-1, with a possible D match to TRBD1 (6 bases). Germline V gene sequence: CDR1 KGHSH, CDR2 LQKENI. Trimming took 6 bases from V and 3 from J, leaving 11 bases between them. The CDR3 extends over 13 amino acids. Here the CDR3 reads CASSGQPYTEAFF. For the CDR3, the DNA is TGTGCCAGCTCCGGACAGCCTTACACTGAAGCTTTCTTT.

The genes are TRBV3-1 (or the pseudogene TRBV3-2) and TRBJ2-5; D may be TRBD1 (5 bases). The V end was cut by 1 base, the J end by 2 bases, with 17 bases between. CDR1 is LGHDT and CDR2 is YNNKEL in the germline V gene (reference sequence). This CDR3 is built from 17 residues. DNA for the CDR3: TGTGCCAGCAGCCAAGTCCCCCCTAGGGGCCTACAAGAGACCCAGTACTTC. It specifies CASSQVPPRGLQETQYF.

J is TRBJ2-3 and V is TRBV29-1; TRBD1 matches 7 bases. After removal of 6 bases from V and 2 bases from J, the junction contained 8 bases not matched to a gene. The CDR3 contains 14 residues. Looked up from germline, CDR1 is SQVTM and CDR2 is ANQGSEA. The DNA for the CDR3 is TGCAGCGTCACCGGGACAGACTACACAGATACGCAGTATTTT. Translation: CSVTGTDYTDTQYF.

V gene TRBV10-3 combines with J gene TRBJ2-5, with 8 bases identical to TRBD1. J gave up 13 bases and V 2 bases, and 9 bases lay outside the gene matches. The CDR3 length is 13 residues. The germline gives CDR1 ENHRY, CDR2 SYGVKD. The CDR3 coding sequence is TGTGCCATCAGTGAGGACAGGGGCCACCTTCCGTACTTC. Translating it yields CAISEDRGHLPYF.

This clone was seen once. The gene calls are TRBV7-8 and TRBJ2-3; 7 bases agree with TRBD2. Germline assignment: CDR1 SGHVS and CDR2 FQNEAQ. The CDR3 sequence is 14 residues long. Losses at the gene ends were 5 bases for V and 6 bases for J; bases not matched to a gene: 8. Here the CDR3 reads CASSRDAGVDTQYF. The CDR3 DNA follows: TGTGCCAGCAGCCGAGACGCGGGGGTGGATACGCAGTATTTT.

In this sample, this clone turned up once. V and J are TRBV4-3 and TRBJ1-3; the D is unclear. V was cut by 0 bases and J by 0 bases, with 12 bases left in between. Germline CDR1 LGHNA, CDR2 YSLEER. The CDR3 extends over 17 amino acids. The CDR3 DNA reads TGCGCCAGCAGCCAAGAGCCACTTATGAGCTCTGGAAACACCATATATTTT. It translates to CASSQEPLMSSGNTIYF.

A word on this clone: One junction end disagrees with the germline gene, perhaps due to a read error. The chain couples TRBV19 to TRBJ1-1; D not resolved. Germline V gene data show CDR1 as LNHDA and CDR2 as SQIVND (reference sequence). This CDR3 comprises 13 residues. The CDR3 bases are TGTGCCAGTAGTGAGCAGAGGAACACTAAAGCTTTCTTT. Translation: CASSEQRNTKAFF.

This chain uses TRBV18 with TRBJ2-7, with D possibly matching TRBD1 (5 bases). CDR3 length equals 16 residues. Germline-derived CDR1 and CDR2 are KGHSH and LQKENI. With 2 bases removed from V and 6 bases from J, the gap between germline ends came to 20 bases. CDR3 loop: CASSPLDNLGLGEQYF. For the CDR3, the DNA is TGTGCCAGCTCACCATTGGACAACTTAGGCTTGGGCGAGCAGTACTTC.

The chain links TRBV6-5 to TRBJ1-2; 7 nucleotides line up with TRBD1. V trimming: 7 bases; J trimming: 6 bases; junction bases outside the gene matches: 5. Germline V gene data show CDR1 as MNHEY and CDR2 as SVGAGI. The CDR3 extends over 12 amino acids. CDR3 in DNA: TGTGCCAGCACCAAGGGGGCTGATGGCTACACCTTC. Protein: CASTKGADGYTF.

CDR3 sequence reads: CASRMEGTATRYGYTF. CDR3 nucleotide sequence: TGTGCCAGTCGGATGGAGGGTACGGCAACCCGCTATGGCTACACCTTC. This sequence joins TRBV27 and TRBJ1-2; D gene unclear. Germline values: CDR1 MNHEY, CDR2 SMNVEV (reference sequence). This CDR3 has 16 amino acids. Trimming removed 9 bases at V and 4 bases at J, with 24 bases between.

The chain combines TRBV19 with TRBJ1-2, with no clear D. V was pared by 5 bases and J by 4 bases, with 14 bases between. The CDR3 covers 14 residues. The germline CDR1 and CDR2 sequences are LNHDA and SQIVND (reference sequence). CDR3 in amino acids: CASSVPGTSYGYTF. In nucleotides, the CDR3 is TGTGCCAGTAGTGTTCCAGGTACTAGCTATGGCTACACCTTC.

V usage is TRBV6-2 or TRBV6-3 and J usage is TRBJ1-1; D is unresolved. The CDR3 extends over 13 amino acids. V gave up 3 bases and J gave up 2 bases, with 7 bases separating them. Germline CDR1 and CDR2: MNHEY and SVGEGT. The CDR3 nucleotides are TGTGCCAGCAGTTATTCAGATAACACTGAAGCTTTCTTT. Translating it yields CASSYSDNTEAFF.

The chain links TRBV4-3 to TRBJ1-2, with 9 bases that match TRBD1. V gave up 0 bases and J gave up 8 bases; unmatched junction bases: 7. CDR3 length: 15 residues. The germline gives CDR1 LGHNA, CDR2 YSLEER. CDR3 protein: CASSQDNRGLLGYTF. The CDR3 nucleotides read TGCGCCAGCAGCCAAGATAACAGGGGGCTCCTCGGCTACACCTTC.

The rearrangement links TRBV14 to TRBJ1-5; D uncertain. Looked up from germline, CDR1 is SGHDN and CDR2 is FVKESK. Trimming pared 3 bases from V and 7 bases from J, leaving 10 bases between. There are 13 residues in the CDR3. CDR3 in DNA: TGTGCCAGCAGCCAGCAACGGGAACAGCCCCAGCATTTT. It encodes CASSQQREQPQHF.

The chain joins TRBV12-3 or TRBV12-4 to TRBJ1-2, with 10 bases lining up with TRBD1. J was trimmed by 7 bases and V by 7 bases; bases with no gene match: 6. The CDR3 has 13 amino acids. The CDR3 DNA sequence: TGTGCCAGCACCCCGGGACAGGGGTTTGGCTACACCTTC. This gives the protein CASTPGQGFGYTF.

This CDR3 reads CASSPGENQPQHF. In nucleotides, the CDR3 is TGTGCCAGCTCACCGGGAGAGAATCAGCCCCAGCATTTT. The chain employs TRBV18 and TRBJ1-5; D not certain. Trimming stripped 3 bases from V and 4 bases from J, with 7 bases between. This CDR3 region has 13 residues. The germline CDR1 and CDR2 sequences are KGHSH and LQKENI.

V is TRBV6-5 and J is TRBJ1-6; 10 bases match TRBD1. With V trimmed by 6 bases and J by 6 bases, 2 bases remained unmatched. Germline V gene lookup returns CDR1 MNHEY and CDR2 SVGAGI. The CDR3 has 14 residues. The CDR3 sequence: CASSRDRGNSPLHF. In DNA, the CDR3 is TGTGCCAGCAGCCGGGACAGGGGTAATTCACCCCTCCACTTT.

In its sample, this clone was seen once. The chain has TRBV10-3 and TRBJ1-2, with 9 positions matching TRBD1. Per the germline V gene, CDR1 is ENHRY and CDR2 is SYGVKD. This CDR3 has 12 residues. J gave up 8 bases and V 8 bases, and 6 bases lay outside the gene matches. The CDR3 bases are TGTGCCATCTGGGGACAGGGAGGAGGCTACACCTTC. Its protein product is CAIWGQGGGYTF.

The J gene is TRBJ1-5, the V gene TRBV7-2; D is unclear. Trimming shortened V by 5 bases and J by 0 bases, and 11 bases separated the two germline ends. CDR3 length: 15 amino acids. The germline gives CDR1 SGHTA, CDR2 FQGNSA. This CDR3 reads CASSPLSGSNQPQHF. In nucleotides, the CDR3 is TGTGCCAGCAGCCCACTGAGTGGTAGCAATCAGCCCCAGCATTTT.

The rearrangement uses TRBV18 and TRBJ2-7, with unresolved D. The CDR3 is 15 amino acids. The V gene's germline CDR1 is KGHSH and CDR2 LQKENI. The ends were cut back, 4 bases at V and 6 bases at J, with 19 bases in the middle. CDR3 in DNA: TGTGCCAGCTCACTTCCTGGGCCCCAGTCCAGCGAGCAGTACTTC. Translated, it gives CASSLPGPQSSEQYF.

The chain recombines TRBV28 with TRBJ2-1; 11 bases line up with TRBD1. There are 15 residues in the CDR3. From germline, CDR1 is MDHEN and CDR2 SYDVKM. Trimming cost V 7 bases and J 6 bases; bases outside gene matches: 8. CDR3 DNA sequence: TGTGCCAGCAATCCACCGGGACAGGGGGGCAATGAGCAGTTCTTC. It codes for CASNPPGQGGNEQFF.